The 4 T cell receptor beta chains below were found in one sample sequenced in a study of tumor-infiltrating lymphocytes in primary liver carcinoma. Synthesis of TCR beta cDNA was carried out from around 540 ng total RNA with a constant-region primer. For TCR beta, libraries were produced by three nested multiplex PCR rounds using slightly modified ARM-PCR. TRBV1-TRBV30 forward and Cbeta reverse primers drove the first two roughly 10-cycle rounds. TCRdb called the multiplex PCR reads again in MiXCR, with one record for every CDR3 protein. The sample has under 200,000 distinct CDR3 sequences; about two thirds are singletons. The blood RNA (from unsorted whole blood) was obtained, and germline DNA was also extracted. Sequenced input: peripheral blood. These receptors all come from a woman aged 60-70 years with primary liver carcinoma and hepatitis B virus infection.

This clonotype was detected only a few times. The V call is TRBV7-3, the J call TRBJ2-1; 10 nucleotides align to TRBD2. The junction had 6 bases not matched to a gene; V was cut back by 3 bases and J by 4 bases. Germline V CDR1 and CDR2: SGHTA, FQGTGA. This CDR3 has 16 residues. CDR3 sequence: CASSLAGTSAYNEQFF. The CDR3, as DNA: TGTGCCAGCAGCTTGGCCGGGACTAGCGCGTACAATGAGCAGTTCTTC.

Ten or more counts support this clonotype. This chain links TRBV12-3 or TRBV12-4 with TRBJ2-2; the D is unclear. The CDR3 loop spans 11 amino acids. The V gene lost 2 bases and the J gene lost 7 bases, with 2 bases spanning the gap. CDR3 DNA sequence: TGTGCCAGCAGTTTAATCGGGGAGCTGTTTTTT. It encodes CASSLIGELFF.

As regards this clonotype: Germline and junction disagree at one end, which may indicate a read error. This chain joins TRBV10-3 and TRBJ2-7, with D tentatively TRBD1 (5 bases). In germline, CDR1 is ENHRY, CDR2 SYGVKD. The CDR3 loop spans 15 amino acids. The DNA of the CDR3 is TGCGCCTTCAGTGAGTCGTGGGGCAGGGCCTACGAGCAGTACTTC. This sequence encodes CAFSESWGRAYEQYF.

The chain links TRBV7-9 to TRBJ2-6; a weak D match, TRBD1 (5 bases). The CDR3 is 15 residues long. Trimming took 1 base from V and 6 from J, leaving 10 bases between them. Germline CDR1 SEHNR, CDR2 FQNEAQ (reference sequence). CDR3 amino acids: CASSLEGAEANVLTF. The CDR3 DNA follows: TGTGCCAGCAGCTTAGAAGGGGCTGAGGCCAACGTCCTGACTTTC.